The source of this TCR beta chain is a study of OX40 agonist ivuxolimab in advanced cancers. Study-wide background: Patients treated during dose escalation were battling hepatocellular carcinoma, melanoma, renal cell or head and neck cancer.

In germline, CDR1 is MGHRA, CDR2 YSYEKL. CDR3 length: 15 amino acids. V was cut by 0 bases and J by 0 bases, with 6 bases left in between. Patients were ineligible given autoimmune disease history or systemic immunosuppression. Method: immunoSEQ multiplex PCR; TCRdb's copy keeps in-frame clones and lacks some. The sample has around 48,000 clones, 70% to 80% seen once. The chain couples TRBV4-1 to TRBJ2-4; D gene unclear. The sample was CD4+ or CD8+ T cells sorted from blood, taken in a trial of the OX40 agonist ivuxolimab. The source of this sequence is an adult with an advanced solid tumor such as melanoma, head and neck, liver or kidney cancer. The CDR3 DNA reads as TGCGCCAGCAGCCAAGATCGACAAGCCAAAAACATTCAGTACTTC. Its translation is CASSQDRQAKNIQYF.